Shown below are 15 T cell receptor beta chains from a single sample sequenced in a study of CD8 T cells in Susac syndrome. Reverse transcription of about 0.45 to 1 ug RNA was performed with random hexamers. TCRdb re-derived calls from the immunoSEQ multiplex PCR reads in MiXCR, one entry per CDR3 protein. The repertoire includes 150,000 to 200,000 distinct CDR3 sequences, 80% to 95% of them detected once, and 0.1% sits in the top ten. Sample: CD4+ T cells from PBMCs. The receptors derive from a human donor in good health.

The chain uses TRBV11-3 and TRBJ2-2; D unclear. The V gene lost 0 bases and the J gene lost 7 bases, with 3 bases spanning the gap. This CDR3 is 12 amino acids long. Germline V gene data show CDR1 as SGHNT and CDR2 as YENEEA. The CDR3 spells CASSLEHGELFF. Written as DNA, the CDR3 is TGTGCCAGCAGCTTAGAACACGGGGAGCTGTTTTTT.

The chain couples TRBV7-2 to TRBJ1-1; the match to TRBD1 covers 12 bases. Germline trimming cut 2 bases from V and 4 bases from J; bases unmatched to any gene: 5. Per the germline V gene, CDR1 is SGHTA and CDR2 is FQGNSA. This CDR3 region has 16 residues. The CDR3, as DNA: TGTGCCAGCAGCTTATCGGGACAGGGGGCTTTCACTGAAGCTTTCTTT. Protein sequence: CASSLSGQGAFTEAFF.

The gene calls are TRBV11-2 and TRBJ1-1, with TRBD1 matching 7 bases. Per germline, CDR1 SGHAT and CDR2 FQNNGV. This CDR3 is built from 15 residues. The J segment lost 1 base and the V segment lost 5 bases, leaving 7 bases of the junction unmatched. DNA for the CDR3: TGTGCCAGCAGCCAGGGGGTACAGTCGAACACTGAAGCTTTCTTT. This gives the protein CASSQGVQSNTEAFF.

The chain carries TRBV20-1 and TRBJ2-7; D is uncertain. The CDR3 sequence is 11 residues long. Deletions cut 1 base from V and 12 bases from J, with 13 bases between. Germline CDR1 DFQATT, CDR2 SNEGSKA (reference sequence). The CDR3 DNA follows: TGCAGTGCTAGAGTTGGTGACTCGGCGTACTTC. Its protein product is CSARVGDSAYF.

CDR3 nucleotide sequence: TGTGCCATCAGTGAGTCTGGAGCGGGGCCCGCCCGGGAGACCCAGTACTTC. Protein sequence: CAISESGAGPARETQYF. The V gene is TRBV10-3, the J gene TRBJ2-5, with 7 bases identical to TRBD2. V trimming: 0 bases; J trimming: 5 bases; junction bases outside the gene matches: 12. CDR3 size: 17 residues. The germline V gene has CDR1 ENHRY and CDR2 SYGVKD.

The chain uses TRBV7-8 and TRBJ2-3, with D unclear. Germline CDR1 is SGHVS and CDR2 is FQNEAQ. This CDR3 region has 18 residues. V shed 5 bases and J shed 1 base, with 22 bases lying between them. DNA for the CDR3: TGTGCCAGCAGCCATCGAAGGCGAACTCGCTCCGGCACAGATACGCAGTATTTT. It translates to CASSHRRRTRSGTDTQYF. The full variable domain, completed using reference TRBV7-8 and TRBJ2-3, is GAGVSQSPRYKVAKRGQDVALRCDPISGHVSLFWYQQALGQGPEFLTYFQNEAQLDKSGLPSDRFFAERPEGSVSTLKIQRTQQEDSAVYLCASSHRRRTRSGTDTQYFGPGTRLTVL.

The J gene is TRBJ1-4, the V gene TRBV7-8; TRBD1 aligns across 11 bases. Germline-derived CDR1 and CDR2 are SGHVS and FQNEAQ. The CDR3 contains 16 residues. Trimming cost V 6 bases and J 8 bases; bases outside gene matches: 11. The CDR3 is CASSFTGTGGQEKLFF. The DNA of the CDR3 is TGTGCCAGCAGTTTCACCGGGACAGGGGGTCAAGAAAAACTGTTTTTT.

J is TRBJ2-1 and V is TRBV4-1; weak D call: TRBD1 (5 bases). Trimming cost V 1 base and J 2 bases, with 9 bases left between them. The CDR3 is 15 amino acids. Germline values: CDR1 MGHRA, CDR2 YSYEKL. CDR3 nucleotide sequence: TGCGCCAGCAGCCAAGGGCAGGGAACCTACAATGAGCAGTTCTTC. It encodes CASSQGQGTYNEQFF.

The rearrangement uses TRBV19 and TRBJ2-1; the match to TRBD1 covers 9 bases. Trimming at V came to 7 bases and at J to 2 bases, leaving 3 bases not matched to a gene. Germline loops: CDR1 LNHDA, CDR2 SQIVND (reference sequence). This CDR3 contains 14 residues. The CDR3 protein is CASNRQGAYNEQFF. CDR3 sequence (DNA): TGTGCCAGTAACCGACAGGGGGCCTACAATGAGCAGTTCTTC.

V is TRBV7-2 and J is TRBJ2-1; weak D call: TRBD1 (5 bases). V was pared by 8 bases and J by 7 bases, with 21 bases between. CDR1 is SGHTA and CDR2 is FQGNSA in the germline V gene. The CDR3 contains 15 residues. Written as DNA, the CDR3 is TGTGCCAGCCGACAATGGGGCGGTGGGGCGAATGAGCAGTTCTTC. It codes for CASRQWGGGANEQFF.

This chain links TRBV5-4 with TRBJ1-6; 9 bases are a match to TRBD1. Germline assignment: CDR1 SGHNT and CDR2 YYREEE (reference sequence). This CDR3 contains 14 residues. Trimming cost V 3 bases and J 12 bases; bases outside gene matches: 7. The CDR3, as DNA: TGTGCCAGCAGCTCTCCGGGACAGGGAAGACCCCTCCACTTT. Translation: CASSSPGQGRPLHF.

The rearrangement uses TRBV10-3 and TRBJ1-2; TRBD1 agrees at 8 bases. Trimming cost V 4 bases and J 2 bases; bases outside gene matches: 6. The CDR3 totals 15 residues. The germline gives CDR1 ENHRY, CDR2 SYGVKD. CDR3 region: CAISGGQGENYGYTF. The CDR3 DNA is TGTGCCATCAGTGGAGGACAGGGTGAGAACTATGGCTACACCTTC.

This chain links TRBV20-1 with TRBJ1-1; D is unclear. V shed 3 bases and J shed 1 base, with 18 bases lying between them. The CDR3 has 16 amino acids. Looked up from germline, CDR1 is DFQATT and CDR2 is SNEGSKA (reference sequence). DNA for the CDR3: TGCAGTGCTAGTAACCCCCTTGGCGCGGGGAACACTGAAGCTTTCTTT. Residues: CSASNPLGAGNTEAFF.

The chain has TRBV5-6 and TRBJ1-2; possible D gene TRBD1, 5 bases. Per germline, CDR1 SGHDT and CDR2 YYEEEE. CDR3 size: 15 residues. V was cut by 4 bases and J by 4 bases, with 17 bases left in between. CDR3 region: CASSPITRGGYGYTF. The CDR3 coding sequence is TGTGCCAGCAGCCCCATTACCCGGGGCGGCTATGGCTACACCTTC.

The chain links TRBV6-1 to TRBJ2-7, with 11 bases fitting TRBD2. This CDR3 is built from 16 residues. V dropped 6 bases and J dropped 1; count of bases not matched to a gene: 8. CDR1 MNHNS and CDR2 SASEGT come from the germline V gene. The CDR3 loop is CASRSFSSGGSYEQYV. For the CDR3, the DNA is TGTGCCAGCAGGTCCTTCTCTAGCGGGGGGTCCTACGAGCAGTACGTC.